A single sample gave rise to the 5 T cell receptor beta chains below, sequenced in a study of T-cell memory formation after mild COVID-19. MiXCR was run by TCRdb on the 5' RACE reads, yielding one entry per CDR3 protein. The data hold about 110,000 distinct CDR3 sequences, with about a fifth observed a single time. The sequenced sample was PBMCs or a T cell subset sorted from them (not recorded which). These receptor sequences come from a man aged 18 to 29 who had mild COVID-19 (a few samples of this study predate the infection). Cell type and time point are not known.

The table lists this clonotype with many counts. J is TRBJ2-3 and V is TRBV7-3; D assignment may be TRBD1 or TRBD2 (5 bases each). The V end was cut by 3 bases, the J end by 6 bases, with 16 bases between. This CDR3 region has 15 residues. Germline values: CDR1 SGHTA, CDR2 FQGTGA. The CDR3 bases are TGTGCCAGCAGCTTTGGGGGTTTTAGAAAGGATACGCAGTATTTT. Amino acid sequence: CASSFGGFRKDTQYF. Using reference TRBV7-3 and TRBJ2-3 for the parts outside the CDR3, the full variable domain is GAGVSQTPSNKVTEKGKYVELRCDPISGHTALYWYRQSLGQGPEFLIYFQGTGAADDSGLPNDRFFAVRPEGSVSTLKIQRTERGDSAVYLCASSFGGFRKDTQYFGPGTRLTVL.

This chain's CDR3 is CASSAWGDNEQYF. CDR3 DNA: TGTGCCAGCAGCGCATGGGGGGACAACGAGCAGTACTTC. The chain joins TRBV9 to TRBJ2-7; D could derive from TRBD1 or TRBD2 (6 bases each). Germline CDR1 SGDLS, CDR2 YYNGEE. Trimming took off 3 bases at V and 5 bases at J, with 12 bases between the two ends. CDR3 length equals 13 residues.

This sequence joins TRBV19 and TRBJ2-1, with D possibly being TRBD1 (6 bases). The V gene lost 1 base and the J gene lost 6 bases, with 10 bases spanning the gap. The CDR3 has 14 amino acids. The germline CDR1 and CDR2 sequences are LNHDA and SQIVND (reference sequence). CDR3 region: CASSIVGASNEQFF. Here the CDR3 DNA reads TGTGCCAGTAGTATAGTGGGGGCCTCCAATGAGCAGTTCTTC.

V usage is TRBV6-2 or TRBV6-3 and J usage is TRBJ1-3; D gene ambiguous. This CDR3 has 14 amino acids. V gave up 7 bases and J gave up 2 bases, with 12 bases separating them. In germline, CDR1 is MNHEY, CDR2 SVGEGT. The CDR3 is CASTWTSPGNTIYF. For the CDR3, the DNA is TGTGCCAGCACTTGGACCAGCCCTGGAAACACCATATATTTT.

This clonotype was seen many times. The rearrangement joins TRBV7-8 to TRBJ2-7; D is unresolved. Germline CDR1 SGHVS, CDR2 FQNEAQ. V lost 2 bases and J lost 2, with 4 bases in between. This CDR3 has 12 amino acids. The CDR3 DNA is TGTGCCAGCAGCTTACCACCCTACGAGCAGTACTTC. It is translated as CASSLPPYEQYF.